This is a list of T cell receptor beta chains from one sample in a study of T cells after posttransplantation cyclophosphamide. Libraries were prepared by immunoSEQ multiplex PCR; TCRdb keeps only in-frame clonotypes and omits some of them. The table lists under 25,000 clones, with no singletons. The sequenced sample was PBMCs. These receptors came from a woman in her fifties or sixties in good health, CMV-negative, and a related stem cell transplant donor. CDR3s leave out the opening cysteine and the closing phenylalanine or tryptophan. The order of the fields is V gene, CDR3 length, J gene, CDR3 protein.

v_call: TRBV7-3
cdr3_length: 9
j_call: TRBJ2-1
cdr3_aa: ASSQGLDLF

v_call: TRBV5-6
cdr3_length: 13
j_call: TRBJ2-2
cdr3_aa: ASSFFDVRTGELF

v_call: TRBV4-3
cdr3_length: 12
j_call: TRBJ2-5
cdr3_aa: ASSQDIQAGAQY

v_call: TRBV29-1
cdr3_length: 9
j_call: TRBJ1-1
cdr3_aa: SVVKNTEAF

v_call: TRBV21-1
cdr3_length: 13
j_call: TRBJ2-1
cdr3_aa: ASSVLAGAYNEQF

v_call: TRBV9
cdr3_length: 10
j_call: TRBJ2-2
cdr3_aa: ASSIVAGELF

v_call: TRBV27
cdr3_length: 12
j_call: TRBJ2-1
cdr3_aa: ASSSNLGYNEQF

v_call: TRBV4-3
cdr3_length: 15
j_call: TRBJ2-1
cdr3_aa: ASSQDTTSGSFNEQF

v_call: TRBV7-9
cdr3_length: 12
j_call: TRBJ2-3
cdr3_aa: ASSLTGRTDTQY

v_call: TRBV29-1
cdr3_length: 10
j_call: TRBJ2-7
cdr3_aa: SVCTGSYEQY

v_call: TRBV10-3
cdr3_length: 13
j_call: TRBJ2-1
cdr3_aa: AISGAGGAGNEQF

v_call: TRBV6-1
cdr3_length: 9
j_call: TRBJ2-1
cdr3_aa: ASKHDNEQF

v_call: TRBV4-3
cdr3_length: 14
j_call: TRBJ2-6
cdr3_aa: ASSQELRSGANVLT

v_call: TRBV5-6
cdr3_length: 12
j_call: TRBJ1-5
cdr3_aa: ASSLGVRDQPQH

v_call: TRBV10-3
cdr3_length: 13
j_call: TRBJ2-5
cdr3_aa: AIMSPTSGQETQY

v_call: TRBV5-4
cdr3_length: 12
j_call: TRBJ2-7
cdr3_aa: ASSLTALSYEQY

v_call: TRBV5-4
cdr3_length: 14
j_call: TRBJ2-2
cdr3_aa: ASSGGGQGALVELF

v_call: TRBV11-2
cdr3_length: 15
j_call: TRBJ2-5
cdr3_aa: ASSLVSGLAGTETQY

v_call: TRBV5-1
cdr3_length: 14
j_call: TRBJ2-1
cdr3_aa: ASTWGTSGPYNEQF

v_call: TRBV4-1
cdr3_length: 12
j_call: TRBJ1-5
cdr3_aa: ASSHRDFDQPQH

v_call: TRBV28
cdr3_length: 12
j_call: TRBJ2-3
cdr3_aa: ASSLLARTDTQY

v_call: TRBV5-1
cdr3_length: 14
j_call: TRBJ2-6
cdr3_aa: ASRPGLRPGANVLT

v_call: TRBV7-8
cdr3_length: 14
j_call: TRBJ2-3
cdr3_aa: ASSIVQQGAADTQY

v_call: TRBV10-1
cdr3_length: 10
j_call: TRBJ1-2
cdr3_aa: ASSGRVGGYT

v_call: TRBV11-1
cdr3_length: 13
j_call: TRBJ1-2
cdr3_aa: ASSSYRGTNYGYT

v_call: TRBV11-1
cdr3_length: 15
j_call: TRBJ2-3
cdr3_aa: ASSLAPRVGGTDTQY

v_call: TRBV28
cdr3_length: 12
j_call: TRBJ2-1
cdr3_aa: ASSSGTMNDEQF

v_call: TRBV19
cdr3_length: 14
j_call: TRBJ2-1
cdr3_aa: ATAPRAGHLYNEQF

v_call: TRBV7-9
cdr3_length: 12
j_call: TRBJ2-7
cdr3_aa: ASSPARGYNEQY